This T cell receptor (beta chain) came from a study of blood T cell repertoires in COVID-19. Across the study: Samples taken during acute and convalescent COVID-19 were collected in the United States, Italy and Spain. Sources were T cells, B-cell-depleted T cells, or PBMCs; the material itself was cDNA or gDNA.

Participants reported their clinical history, and cohort assignment relied on those reports. Clones were read by immunoSEQ multiplex PCR, and TCRdb kept only the in-frame ones, dropping some. The data hold over 150,000 clones, with approximately 82% observed a single time. Trimming took off 8 bases at V and 10 bases at J, with 17 bases between the two ends. Germline assignment: CDR1 MDHEN and CDR2 SYDVKM. The CDR3 is 12 amino acids. This TCR came from a woman aged 50 to 65 who had recovered from COVID-19. What was sequenced was PBMCs or T cells enriched from blood (not recorded which). The chain joins TRBV28 to TRBJ1-1, with a possible D match to TRBD1 (5 bases). CDR3 protein: CASSQGLQLAFF. In DNA, the CDR3 is TGTGCCAGCTCTCAGGGACTGCAGTTAGCTTTCTTT.